This TCR beta chain was captured by sequencing in a study of graft-versus-host responses after intestinal transplantation. Study-wide background: In this cohort, recipients had multivisceral, liver-intestinal, or isolated intestinal transplants.

Using immunoSEQ multiplex PCR, the repertoire was profiled, and TCRdb retains in-frame clones only, with some absent. The sample comprises some 41,000 clones, 85% to 90% of which are singletons, and around 7% rests with the top ten. Study-wide findings and caveats: The authors found GvH clones in recipient marrow, some appearing first in ileum or blood.

As regards this clone: Its antigen is as yet unknown.

The V gene lost 4 bases and the J gene lost 3 bases, with 17 bases spanning the gap. This CDR3 has 16 residues. In germline, CDR1 is MNHNS, CDR2 SASEGT. The gene calls are TRBV6-1 and TRBJ2-3; possibly TRBD2 for D (6 bases). The specimen comprised PBMCs, sampled 267 days after transplant. The source is a human patient who received an intestinal transplant, so some T cells may come from the graft donor. The CDR3 is CASSALANLRTDTQYF. The DNA for the CDR3 is TGTGCCAGCAGTGCACTAGCAAATCTTAGGACAGATACGCAGTATTTT.